These 28 T cell receptor beta chains originate from one sample sequenced in a study of early T cells in non-severe SARS-CoV-2 infection. TCRdb re-analysed the 5' RACE reads in MiXCR, keeping a single row per CDR3 protein. The table records 90,000 to 130,000 distinct CDR3 sequences, 12% of them present only once. Source material: whole blood. The source of these receptors is an adult who was a healthcare worker with PCR-confirmed SARS-CoV-2 infection or an uninfected control (not recorded which).

The genes are TRBV29-1 and TRBJ2-1, with TRBD1 as a possible D gene (6 bases). The CDR3 is made up of 11 amino acids. Trimming left V 8 bases short and J 8 bases short, with 13 bases between. CDR1 SQVTM and CDR2 ANQGSEA come from the germline V gene. CDR3 amino acids: CSKGEGDEQFF. The CDR3 DNA reads TGCAGCAAGGGGGAAGGGGATGAGCAGTTCTTC.

This sequence joins TRBV18 and TRBJ2-5; the D is unclear. Trimming took 1 base from V and 3 from J, leaving 9 bases between them. The germline gives CDR1 KGHSH, CDR2 LQKENI. The length of the CDR3 is 14 residues. The CDR3 coding sequence is TGTGCCAGCTCACCACTGGTAGGGAAAGAGACCCAGTACTTC. Translated: CASSPLVGKETQYF.

This clonotype has ten or more counts. The chain links TRBV11-3 to TRBJ2-7; D uncertain. Trimming left V 2 bases short and J 0 bases short, with 8 bases between. The CDR3 spans 14 residues. Germline CDR1 SGHNT, CDR2 YENEEA. The CDR3 coding sequence is TGTGCCAGCAGCTTAACAATGACCTCCTACGAGCAGTACTTC. As protein: CASSLTMTSYEQYF.

This clonotype was counted between two and nine times. V is TRBV10-3 and J is TRBJ2-1, with 7 bases fitting TRBD2. J was trimmed by 12 bases and V by 6 bases; bases with no gene match: 5. CDR3 length equals 11 residues. Germline CDR1 ENHRY, CDR2 SYGVKD. In DNA form, the CDR3 reads TGTGCCATCAGCCCGGGACTAACGCAGTTCTTC. This sequence encodes CAISPGLTQFF.

The chain combines TRBV29-1 with TRBJ2-6; 8 nucleotides match TRBD2. The V and J ends lost 1 base and 0 bases, in that order; junction bases with no gene match: 8. CDR1 is SQVTM and CDR2 is ANQGSEA in the germline V gene. There are 18 residues in the CDR3. The CDR3 coding sequence is TGCAGCGTTGAAGTGGCACTAGCGGAACACTCTGGGGCCAACGTCCTGACTTTC. This codes for CSVEVALAEHSGANVLTF.

Many counts were recorded for this clonotype. The chain links TRBV18 to TRBJ2-7; TRBD2 might be the D (5 bases). The germline V and J ends were trimmed by 2 bases and 4 bases, with 18 bases remaining between them. In germline, CDR1 is KGHSH, CDR2 LQKENI. The CDR3 is made up of 16 amino acids. The chain's CDR3 is CASSPTPGKTGYEQYF. The CDR3 nucleotides read TGTGCCAGCTCACCAACACCCGGGAAAACCGGTTACGAGCAGTACTTC.

This clonotype was seen a few times. J is TRBJ2-1 and V is TRBV3-1, with 12 bases lining up with TRBD2. J gave up 9 bases and V 2 bases, and 8 bases lay outside the gene matches. The CDR3 totals 16 residues. Germline values: CDR1 LGHDT, CDR2 YNNKEL (reference sequence). Here the CDR3 reads CASSQNLAGGLSEQFF. The CDR3 region has the DNA TGTGCCAGCAGCCAAAACCTAGCGGGGGGGCTCAGTGAGCAGTTCTTC.

This clonotype was detected a few times. This chain joins TRBV5-1 and TRBJ2-7; TRBD1 might be the D (6 bases). Trimming pared 2 bases from V and 6 bases from J, leaving 15 bases between. CDR3 size: 14 residues. Germline assignment: CDR1 SGHRS and CDR2 YFSETQ. Written as DNA, the CDR3 is TGCGCCAGCAGCTTAAGAAATCAGGGGAGCGAGCAGTACTTC. Translating gives CASSLRNQGSEQYF.

This clonotype was counted at least ten times. This sequence joins TRBV11-2 and TRBJ1-2; D is perhaps TRBD1 (5 bases). CDR3 length equals 15 residues. Germline CDR1 reads SGHAT; CDR2 reads FQNNGV. The ends were cut back, 5 bases at V and 6 bases at J, with 19 bases in the middle. CDR3 in amino acids: CASSPTPGQGDGYTF. In nucleotides, the CDR3 is TGTGCCAGCAGCCCCACGCCCGGGCAGGGTGATGGCTACACCTTC.

This clonotype was counted a few times. The V call is TRBV11-3, the J call TRBJ2-3; D not resolved. Germline CDR1 SGHNT, CDR2 YENEEA. Trimming took 0 bases from V and 6 from J, leaving 13 bases between them. CDR3 length: 15 residues. The CDR3 DNA reads as TGTGCCAGCAGCTTAGATCGAAGGGTAGGCGATACGCAGTATTTT. It encodes CASSLDRRVGDTQYF.

The genes are TRBV14 and TRBJ2-7; 12 bases map to TRBD2. With 0 bases clipped from V and 7 bases from J, the junction kept 19 bases outside the gene matches. This CDR3 spans 20 amino acids. Germline CDR1 and CDR2: SGHDN and FVKESK. CDR3 DNA: TGTGCCAGCAGCCAAGAGTGCCGGGTGACTAGCGGGAGACCGCAGAGGGAGCAGTACTTC. This gives the protein CASSQECRVTSGRPQREQYF.

This clonotype was picked up many times. CDR3 sequence: CASSLGMIMNTEAFF. CDR3 nucleotide sequence: TGCGCCAGCAGCTTGGGTATGATCATGAACACTGAAGCTTTCTTT. The chain recombines TRBV5-1 with TRBJ1-1, with no clear D. The CDR3 consists of 15 residues. Germline V gives CDR1 SGHRS, CDR2 YFSETQ. Trimming took 0 bases from V and 0 from J, leaving 9 bases between them.

This clonotype was detected only a few times. The gene calls are TRBV28 and TRBJ1-2; D possibly corresponds to TRBD1 (6 bases). The CDR3 is 18 residues long. Trimming removed 4 bases at V and 5 bases at J, with 26 bases between. The V gene's germline CDR1 is MDHEN and CDR2 SYDVKM. The CDR3 here is CASSSTGDPLRYSYGYTF. For the CDR3, the DNA is TGTGCCAGCAGTTCGACAGGAGATCCTTTGAGATACTCGTATGGCTACACCTTC.

This clonotype was observed at least ten times. The chain employs TRBV28 and TRBJ2-3; D unclear. The length of the CDR3 is 15 residues. Trimming stripped 6 bases from V and 1 base from J, with 14 bases between. CDR1 MDHEN and CDR2 SYDVKM come from the germline V gene. The CDR3 reads CASRQSAQGTDTQYF. The CDR3 DNA reads TGTGCCAGCAGGCAGTCGGCGCAGGGCACAGATACGCAGTATTTT.

This clonotype was observed a handful of times. The rearrangement links TRBV6-6 to TRBJ1-3; D ambiguous. The CDR3 spans 15 residues. The V gene lost 4 bases and the J gene lost 0 bases, with 10 bases spanning the gap. The germline V gene has CDR1 MNHNY and CDR2 SVGAGI (reference sequence). The CDR3 DNA sequence: TGTGCCAGCAGTTTTGGCGGGAACTCTGGAAACACCATATATTTT. This translates into CASSFGGNSGNTIYF.

The chain links TRBV6-4 to TRBJ1-1; maybe TRBD1 (5 bases). The CDR3 covers 13 residues. V was clipped by 11 bases and J by 2 bases, with 15 bases between them. Per the germline V gene, CDR1 is MRHNA and CDR2 is SNTAGT. The chain's CDR3 is CAPTGAANTEAFF. The CDR3 nucleotides read TGTGCCCCGACCGGGGCGGCTAACACTGAAGCTTTCTTT.

This clonotype was recorded many times. This chain uses TRBV12-3 or TRBV12-4 with TRBJ1-6; no clear D gene. The CDR3 loop spans 14 amino acids. V dropped 1 base and J dropped 8 bases, with 9 bases sitting between them. The DNA of the CDR3 is TGTGCCAGCAGTTTAGGACCAACGGATTCACCCCTCCACTTT. It is translated as CASSLGPTDSPLHF.

At least ten counts were recorded for this clonotype. V gene TRBV7-6 combines with J gene TRBJ2-5, with 13 positions matching TRBD2. The CDR3 runs to 15 residues. Germline values: CDR1 SGHVS, CDR2 FNYEAQ. J gave up 5 bases and V 5 bases, and 5 bases lay outside the gene matches. CDR3 residues: CASSMGLAGRETQYF. The CDR3 region has the DNA TGTGCCAGCAGCATGGGACTAGCGGGGAGGGAGACCCAGTACTTC. Combining the CDR3 with reference TRBV7-6 and TRBJ2-5 gives the whole variable domain GAGVSQSPRYKVTKRGQDVALRCDPISGHVSLYWYRQALGQGPEFLTYFNYEAQQDKSGLPNDRFSAERPEGSISTLTIQRTEQRDSAMYRCASSMGLAGRETQYFGPGTRLLVL.

J is TRBJ1-1 and V is TRBV12-3 or TRBV12-4, with D unresolved. The CDR3 sequence is 15 residues long. The V end lost 11 bases, the J end lost 3 bases, and 22 bases lay between the germline ends. The CDR3 is CAGAKRGLGDTEAFF. In nucleotides, the CDR3 is TGTGCCGGCGCGAAAAGAGGCCTCGGGGACACTGAAGCTTTCTTT.

The chain recombines TRBV12-3 or TRBV12-4 with TRBJ1-1, with a tentative D call TRBD1 (5 bases). V was pared by 4 bases and J by 4 bases, with 10 bases between. The CDR3 runs 13 residues. In DNA, the CDR3 is TGTGCCAGCAGTTCACCAGGGTTCACTGAAGCTTTCTTT. It specifies CASSSPGFTEAFF.

The chain joins TRBV11-3 to TRBJ2-2, with 8 bases fitting TRBD2. J gave up 2 bases and V 5 bases, and 10 bases lay outside the gene matches. This CDR3 has 17 residues. Germline values: CDR1 SGHNT, CDR2 YENEEA. DNA for the CDR3: TGTGCCAGCAGCCCCCCCGGGGGGGGGTCAAACACCGGGGAGCTGTTTTTT. Amino acids: CASSPPGGGSNTGELFF. Looking up the rest from reference TRBV11-3 and TRBJ2-2 gives the full variable domain: EAGVVQSPRYKIIEKKQPVAFWCNPISGHNTLYWYLQNLGQGPELLIRYENEEAVDDSQLPKDRFSAERLKGVDSTLKIQPAELGDSAVYLCASSPPGGGSNTGELFFGEGSRLTVL.

This clonotype was counted a few times. The chain combines TRBV18 with TRBJ1-2; tentative D call: TRBD1 (6 bases). The CDR3 extends over 15 amino acids. Trimming removed 1 base from V and 0 bases from J, with 9 bases in between. CDR1 is KGHSH and CDR2 is LQKENI in the germline V gene. CDR3: CASSPLDSTNYGYTF. The CDR3 DNA follows: TGTGCCAGCTCACCACTGGACAGTACTAACTATGGCTACACCTTC.

At least ten counts were recorded for this clonotype. V gene TRBV3-1 combines with J gene TRBJ1-6, with 7 bases identical to TRBD1. The V gene's germline CDR1 is LGHDT and CDR2 YNNKEL (reference sequence). V was pared by 4 bases and J by 6 bases, with 3 bases of the junction left unmatched. The CDR3 runs 14 residues. The CDR3 loop is CASSRRDSNSPLHF. CDR3 nucleotides: TGTGCCAGCAGCCGCCGGGACAGTAATTCACCCCTCCACTTT.

This clonotype was seen a few times. This chain uses TRBV2 with TRBJ1-4; unclear D gene. In germline, CDR1 is SNHLY, CDR2 FYNNEI. The CDR3 is 13 amino acids. With 4 bases removed from V and 0 bases from J, the gap between germline ends came to 3 bases. The CDR3 DNA is TGTGCCAGCAGTGGATCAACTAATGAAAAACTGTTTTTT. Its protein product is CASSGSTNEKLFF.

This clonotype was detected many times. The J gene is TRBJ1-1, the V gene TRBV10-3, with D hard to call. This CDR3 has 16 residues. Germline-derived CDR1 and CDR2 are ENHRY and SYGVKD. The V end lost 3 bases, the J end lost 1 base, and 15 bases lay between the germline ends. Written as DNA, the CDR3 is TGTGCCATCAGTGATGGCTCTTCCCCGGGGAACACTGAAGCTTTCTTT. It yields the protein CAISDGSSPGNTEAFF.

This clonotype was seen at least ten times. This chain links TRBV4-1 with TRBJ1-1; D is unresolved. CDR1 MGHRA and CDR2 YSYEKL come from the germline V gene. This CDR3 contains 13 residues. Trimming took 4 bases from V and 5 from J, leaving 11 bases between them. In nucleotides, the CDR3 is TGCGCCAGCAGCCTCCTAGAGGGAACTGAAGCTTTCTTT. This encodes CASSLLEGTEAFF.

This clonotype was found a few times. The genes are TRBV3-1 and TRBJ1-4; a weak D match, TRBD1 (5 bases). This CDR3 has 14 residues. Between the trimmed V and J ends, which lost 4 bases and 8 bases, there was a span of 14 bases. Germline-derived CDR1 and CDR2 are LGHDT and YNNKEL (reference sequence). For the CDR3, the DNA is TGTGCCAGCAGCCGCGTTACCAGGGAAGAAAAACTGTTTTTT. Its protein is CASSRVTREEKLFF. Based on the CDR3 plus reference TRBV3-1 and TRBJ1-4, the full variable domain is DTAVSQTPKYLVTQMGNDKSIKCEQNLGHDTMYWYKQDSKKFLKIMFSYNNKELIINETVPNRFSPKSPDKAHLNLHINSLELGDSAVYFCASSRVTREEKLFFGSGTQLSVL.

The chain is built from TRBV19 and TRBJ1-2, with no clear D. Germline CDR1 is LNHDA and CDR2 is SQIVND (reference sequence). The V end lost 0 bases, the J end lost 0 bases, and 5 bases lay between the germline ends. The CDR3 totals 14 residues. In DNA, the CDR3 is TGTGCCAGTAGTATAGACGGAGCTAACTATGGCTACACCTTC. This codes for CASSIDGANYGYTF.